The entry below gives a single T cell receptor (beta chain) sequence along with its context. Germline CDR1 reads MDHEN; CDR2 reads SYDVKM. The ends were cut back, 6 bases at V and 4 bases at J, with 12 bases in the middle. The CDR3 contains 13 residues. The data belong to a study of blood T cell repertoires in COVID-19. At the level of the study: The analysed material was cDNA or gDNA that came from T cells, B-cell-depleted T cells, or PBMCs.

Data came from immunoSEQ multiplex PCR; TCRdb stores just in-frame clones and leaves some out. The sample records just over 350,000 clones, roughly nine tenths being singletons. Recovered status in Cohort 3 required two negative PCRs, clearance, or symptom resolution. Material for sequencing was PBMCs or T cells enriched from blood (not recorded which). The chain joins TRBV28 to TRBJ1-2; D may be TRBD1 (6 bases). The receptor was isolated from a woman under 40 who had recovered from COVID-19. The CDR3 bases are TGTGCCAGCAGGGGAACAGGGTTCTATGGCTACACCTTC. Its translation is CASRGTGFYGYTF.